What follows describes a single T cell receptor (beta chain). Its antigen is as yet unknown. The record originates from a study of CD8+CD57+ T cells in acquired aplastic anemia. Study-wide results and caveats: Patients and controls had in common approximately 30 CD8+ CDR3 sequences. A significant difference in CD8+ Simpson's diversity between patients and controls was not found.

Selection for sequencing was limited to patients who had shown CD8+CD57+ cell expansion by flow cytometry. Genomic DNA, serving as template, underwent TCR beta VDJ and CDR3 profiling. Each CDR3 protein gets one entry after TCRdb re-called the reads with MiXCR. This sample has about 180,000 distinct CDR3 sequences, with over 40% found just once. Germline V gene sequence: CDR1 LNHNV, CDR2 YYDKDF (reference sequence). The CDR3 runs 16 residues. V lost 3 bases and J lost 5; bases outside the gene matches: 8. The sequence came from a human donor with aplastic anemia. Sequencing was performed on sorted CD4+, CD8+, or CD8+CD57+ T cells (not recorded which) from PBMCs. The V and J genes are TRBV15 and TRBJ1-4; 8 bases fit TRBD1. This CDR3 reads CATSSPGTGLNEKLFF. DNA of the CDR3: TGTGCCACCAGCAGCCCTGGGACAGGATTAAATGAAAAACTGTTTTTT. Using reference TRBV15 and TRBJ1-4 for the parts outside the CDR3, the full variable domain is DAMVIQNPRYQVTQFGKPVTLSCSQTLNHNVMYWYQQKSSQAPKLLFHYYDKDFNNEADTPDNFQSRRPNTSFCFLDIRSPGLGDTAMYLCATSSPGTGLNEKLFFGSGTQLSVL.